The present TCR beta chain was sequenced within a study of vaccination effects on CD4 cells after COVID-19. Study information: Among convalescent patients, two provided samples 16 days and one week before vaccination.

CD4+ T cells specific for antigen were expanded with viral peptide pools by the ViraFEST assay before sequencing. Researchers isolated CD4+ T cells once less than 13 days of culture had elapsed. The person had a PCR-confirmed SARS-CoV-2 infection during March to December 2020. This clone was counted once. The antigen remains unidentified. The germline CDR1 and CDR2 sequences are LGHNA and YSLEER. This CDR3 contains 15 residues. The V end lost 1 base, the J end lost 3 bases, and 12 bases lay between the germline ends. Repertoires were generated with immunoSEQ multiplex PCR, while TCRdb's copy carries only in-frame clones and drops some. The repertoire holds 35,000 to 55,000 clones, with approximately 70% as singletons.

The chain employs TRBV4-3 and TRBJ1-2; D uncertain. The receptor was isolated from a human donor who had a prior SARS-CoV-2 infection. The source was CD4+ T cells from PBMCs cultured with a peptide pool, collected before COVID-19 vaccination. The CDR3 DNA is TGCGCCAGCAGCCAAGGTTACCAACCTGACTATGGCTACACCTTC. Encoded protein: CASSQGYQPDYGYTF.